Following are 31 T cell receptor beta chains from one sample sequenced in a study of early T cells in non-severe SARS-CoV-2 infection. Each CDR3 protein is one row after TCRdb ran MiXCR on the 5' RACE reads. The sample contains about 77,000 distinct CDR3 sequences, around 17% of which appear only once. Sequenced sample: whole blood. Every receptor here comes from an adult who was a healthcare worker with PCR-confirmed SARS-CoV-2 infection or an uninfected control (not recorded which).

This clonotype was found many times. The chain uses TRBV7-8 and TRBJ2-5, with TRBD1 as a possible D gene (5 bases). With 1 base removed from V and 4 bases from J, the gap between germline ends came to 10 bases. The CDR3 loop spans 14 amino acids. Germline-derived CDR1 and CDR2 are SGHVS and FQNEAQ. CDR3 DNA sequence: TGTGCCAGCAGCTTAGGGGGCGGTGGAGAGACCCAGTACTTC. It specifies CASSLGGGGETQYF.

This chain uses TRBV9 with TRBJ2-6; D unclear. V lost 4 bases to trimming and J lost 3 bases, with 11 bases between them. This CDR3 is 15 amino acids long. Germline CDR1 is SGDLS and CDR2 is YYNGEE. This CDR3 reads CASSPVPVGANVLTF. The CDR3, as DNA: TGTGCCAGCAGCCCGGTCCCGGTTGGGGCCAACGTCCTGACTTTC.

This clonotype showed up just a few times. The chain employs TRBV6-6 and TRBJ1-1; D uncertain. The CDR3 length is 14 residues. Germline loops: CDR1 MNHNY, CDR2 SVGAGI (reference sequence). V was clipped by 2 bases and J by 1 base, with 8 bases between them. The CDR3 is CASSYRTANTEAFF. The DNA of the CDR3 is TGTGCCAGCAGTTACAGGACGGCGAACACTGAAGCTTTCTTT.

The table lists this clonotype with a few counts. The CDR3 is CASSVDPAGGRNEQFF. The CDR3 bases are TGTGCCAGCAGCGTAGACCCAGCGGGGGGGAGGAATGAGCAGTTCTTC. V and J are TRBV9 and TRBJ2-1, with 10 bases lining up with TRBD2. The V and J ends lost 0 bases and 7 bases, in that order; junction bases with no gene match: 7. CDR3 length: 16 residues. In germline, CDR1 is SGDLS, CDR2 YYNGEE.

V is TRBV6-5 and J is TRBJ1-5; perhaps TRBD1 as D (6 bases). The germline V gene encodes CDR1 MNHEY and CDR2 SVGAGI. The CDR3 consists of 18 residues. V lost 2 bases to trimming and J lost 2 bases, with 19 bases between them. CDR3 loop: CASSYTSPGAAGNQPQHF. CDR3 DNA: TGTGCCAGCAGTTACACATCTCCAGGGGCCGCTGGCAATCAGCCCCAGCATTTT.

This clonotype has more than one count but fewer than ten. The rearrangement links TRBV9 to TRBJ2-2, with 10 bases fitting TRBD2. This CDR3 is built from 15 residues. The ends lost 4 bases at V and 3 bases at J; junction bases unmatched: 3. CDR1 and CDR2 from the germline V gene are SGDLS and YYNGEE. CDR3 coding DNA: TGTGCCAGCAGCCCCCTAGCGGGAGACACCGGGGAGCTGTTTTTT. It yields the protein CASSPLAGDTGELFF.

CDR3 nucleotide sequence: TGTGCCAGCAGCAAGGGACAGGGGATCGGTACGGGTGAGCAGTTCTTC. Translation gives CASSKGQGIGTGEQFF. This chain joins TRBV3-1 and TRBJ2-1; 10 bases are shared with TRBD1. CDR1 LGHDT and CDR2 YNNKEL come from the germline V gene (reference sequence). This CDR3 spans 16 amino acids. V lost 5 bases to trimming and J lost 9 bases; unmatched junction nucleotides: 13.

This clonotype has only a few counts. CDR3 in amino acids: CASNPPLKTSGNTGELFF. CDR3 bases: TGTGCCAGTAACCCGCCCCTCAAGACTAGCGGGAACACCGGGGAGCTGTTTTTT. The V call is TRBV19, the J call TRBJ2-2; TRBD2 matches 9 bases. The germline gives CDR1 LNHDA, CDR2 SQIVND (reference sequence). The CDR3 covers 18 residues. V was pared by 7 bases and J by 1 base, with 13 bases of the junction left unmatched.

This clonotype showed up just a few times. This sequence joins TRBV11-2 and TRBJ1-1; D might be TRBD1 (6 bases). CDR3 length: 13 residues. CDR1 is SGHAT, CDR2 FQNNGV, per germline. Written as DNA, the CDR3 is TGTGTCGCCCGGACAGCCTTAAACACTGAAGCTTTCTTT. It codes for CVARTALNTEAFF.

The gene calls are TRBV20-1 and TRBJ1-3; D remains ambiguous. CDR3 length: 12 amino acids. V lost 1 base and J 7 bases, leaving 8 bases between the germline ends. Germline V CDR1 and CDR2: DFQATT, SNEGSKA (reference sequence). The CDR3 sequence: CSARVSGNTIYF. The CDR3 DNA is TGCAGTGCTAGAGTCAGCGGCAACACCATATATTTT.

The chain carries TRBV5-6 and TRBJ2-3; D unresolved. In germline, CDR1 is SGHDT, CDR2 YYEEEE. There are 14 residues in the CDR3. Between the trimmed V and J ends, which lost 3 bases and 1 base, there was a span of 9 bases. CDR3 residues: CASSSGRRTDTQYF. In DNA, the CDR3 is TGTGCCAGCAGCTCCGGCCGTCGCACAGATACGCAGTATTTT.

This clonotype was seen a handful of times. The J gene is TRBJ2-5, the V gene TRBV2, with D perhaps matching TRBD2 (5 bases). Looked up from germline, CDR1 is SNHLY and CDR2 is FYNNEI. Trimming pared 4 bases from V and 5 bases from J, leaving 14 bases between. CDR3 length: 14 amino acids. CDR3 DNA sequence: TGTGCCAGCAGTGTCTGGGAGAGGTTTGAGACCCAGTACTTC. It yields the protein CASSVWERFETQYF. The full variable domain, rest sourced from reference TRBV2 and TRBJ2-5, is EPEVTQTPSHQVTQMGQEVILRCVPISNHLYFYWYRQILGQKVEFLVSFYNNEISEKSEIFDDQFSVERPDGSNFTLKIRSTKLEDSAMYFCASSVWERFETQYFGPGTRLLVL.

This clonotype came up a few times. The chain has TRBV29-1 and TRBJ1-5; D uncertain. The germline gives CDR1 SQVTM, CDR2 ANQGSEA. V lost 4 bases, J lost 3 bases, and 10 bases lay in between. The CDR3 is 13 amino acids. The CDR3 DNA is TGCAGCGTTGTCGTTGAGGCCAATCAGCCCCAGCATTTT. Its translation is CSVVVEANQPQHF. Full variable domain (missing parts from reference TRBV29-1 and TRBJ1-5): SAVISQKPSRDICQRGTSLTIQCQVDSQVTMMFWYRQQPGQSLTLIATANQGSEATYESGFVIDKFPISRPNLTFSTLTVSNMSPEDSSIYLCSVVVEANQPQHFGDGTRLSIL.

In this sample, this clonotype turned up a few times. The V call is TRBV4-1, the J call TRBJ2-3; weak D call: TRBD2 (5 bases). The CDR3 is 15 residues long. The germline V gene encodes CDR1 MGHRA and CDR2 YSYEKL. Trimming cost V 4 bases and J 1 base, with 12 bases left between them. Here the CDR3 DNA reads TGCGCCAGCAGCCTTCTACTAGGCGGCACAGATACGCAGTATTTT. Its protein product is CASSLLLGGTDTQYF.

This clonotype occurred once. This sequence joins TRBV3-1 and TRBJ2-7, with a tentative D call TRBD2 (6 bases). This CDR3 comprises 12 residues. Germline CDR1 LGHDT, CDR2 YNNKEL (reference sequence). V was cut by 1 base and J by 6 bases, with 7 bases left in between. CDR3 protein: CASSQAGGEQYF. The CDR3 DNA reads TGTGCCAGCAGCCAAGCCGGGGGCGAGCAGTACTTC.

This clonotype has ten or more counts. The rearrangement joins TRBV29-1 to TRBJ1-1; D unresolved. V shed 6 bases and J shed 3 bases, with 11 bases lying between them. CDR3 length equals 12 residues. The germline gives CDR1 SQVTM, CDR2 ANQGSEA. DNA for the CDR3: TGCAGCGTCATCTACCTCGACACTGAAGCTTTCTTT. Encoded protein: CSVIYLDTEAFF.

The chain carries TRBV29-1 and TRBJ2-3; no reliable D call. Trimming removed 3 bases at V and 6 bases at J, with 4 bases between. The CDR3 totals 10 residues. Germline V CDR1 and CDR2: SQVTM, ANQGSEA. CDR3 loop: CSVDSDTQYF. The DNA for the CDR3 is TGCAGCGTTGACTCGGATACGCAGTATTTT.

This clonotype occurred many times. V is TRBV20-1 and J is TRBJ2-3; a weak D match, TRBD2 (5 bases). CDR3 length: 15 residues. The V end lost 0 bases, the J end lost 3 bases, and 13 bases lay between the germline ends. The V gene's germline CDR1 is DFQATT and CDR2 SNEGSKA (reference sequence). CDR3 loop: CSARDQRVVTDTQYF. The CDR3, as DNA: TGCAGTGCTAGAGATCAGAGGGTGGTGACAGATACGCAGTATTTT.

This clonotype occurred a few times. J is TRBJ2-1 and V is TRBV4-1, with 7 nucleotides matching TRBD1. This CDR3 spans 15 amino acids. Germline-derived CDR1 and CDR2 are MGHRA and YSYEKL. Unmatched junction bases numbered 7, after V lost 4 bases and J lost 4 bases. Here the CDR3 reads CASSPKGQAYNEQFF. In DNA form, the CDR3 reads TGCGCCAGCAGCCCAAAAGGACAGGCTTACAATGAGCAGTTCTTC.

This clonotype was counted only a few times. This rearrangement joins TRBV5-4 to TRBJ1-2; TRBD1 might be the D (6 bases). Germline loops: CDR1 SGHNT, CDR2 YYREEE (reference sequence). The CDR3 has 15 amino acids. V gave up 4 bases and J gave up 1 base, with 14 bases separating them. CDR3 protein: CASSPGQQSNYGYTF. CDR3 nucleotides: TGTGCCAGCAGCCCCGGACAGCAAAGTAACTATGGCTACACCTTC.

This chain uses TRBV20-1 with TRBJ2-7, with D possibly matching TRBD2 (5 bases). From germline, CDR1 is DFQATT and CDR2 SNEGSKA (reference sequence). The CDR3 contains 14 residues. Trimming shortened V by 3 bases and J by 6 bases, and 18 bases separated the two germline ends. The CDR3, as DNA: TGCAGTGCTAGGCCTCCTTCCCAAAGCGGCGAGCAGTACTTC. It codes for CSARPPSQSGEQYF.

This clonotype has just a few counts. The chain carries TRBV11-2 and TRBJ2-7; 11 bases match TRBD2. V shed 0 bases, J shed 2 bases, and the junction held 6 bases outside the gene matches. Germline values: CDR1 SGHAT, CDR2 FQNNGV. This CDR3 spans 17 amino acids. CDR3 DNA: TGTGCCAGCAGCTTAGATCTTACTAGCGGGGGAGCCTACGAGCAGTACTTC. It is translated as CASSLDLTSGGAYEQYF.

The chain couples TRBV2 to TRBJ1-1; D is unclear. Germline lookup yields CDR1 SNHLY and CDR2 FYNNEI. The CDR3 is made up of 10 amino acids. The V and J ends lost 3 bases and 8 bases respectively, with 4 bases between them. The CDR3 is CASSETEAFF. The CDR3 DNA follows: TGTGCCAGCAGTGAGACAGAAGCTTTCTTT.

This clonotype was seen a handful of times. The genes are TRBV11-2 and TRBJ2-1; D may correspond to TRBD1 or TRBD2 (7 bases each). V was cut by 5 bases and J by 5 bases, with 13 bases left in between. Germline lookup yields CDR1 SGHAT and CDR2 FQNNGV. This CDR3 is 14 amino acids long. CDR3 DNA: TGTGCCAGCAGCAGCGGGACAGTGGACAATGAGCAGTTCTTC. The encoded protein is CASSSGTVDNEQFF.

The chain is built from TRBV30 and TRBJ2-5; tentatively, D is TRBD2 (6 bases). Looked up from germline, CDR1 is GTSNPN and CDR2 is SVGIG (reference sequence). The CDR3 extends over 11 amino acids. V was pared by 7 bases and J by 4 bases, with 10 bases between. The CDR3 DNA follows: TGTGCCTCGGGAGTACTAGAGACCCAGTACTTC. Encoded protein: CASGVLETQYF.

The chain uses TRBV5-1 and TRBJ1-5, with D possibly TRBD1 on 5 matching bases. The ends were cut back, 0 bases at V and 3 bases at J, with 10 bases in the middle. From germline, CDR1 is SGHRS and CDR2 YFSETQ. The CDR3 spans 15 residues. The CDR3 nucleotides read TGCGCCAGCAGCTTGGGACAGAGCTTCAATCAGCCCCAGCATTTT. Residues: CASSLGQSFNQPQHF.

This chain joins TRBV6-5 and TRBJ2-3; D gene uncertain. CDR3 size: 15 residues. Germline V gives CDR1 MNHEY, CDR2 SVGAGI. With 6 bases removed from V and 6 bases from J, the gap between germline ends came to 19 bases. CDR3 protein: CASSSMSRVRDTQYF. CDR3 in DNA: TGTGCCAGCAGCTCCATGAGTAGGGTTCGTGATACGCAGTATTTT.

This clonotype was counted many times. J is TRBJ2-7 and V is TRBV11-1; D ambiguous. Germline CDR1 SGHAT, CDR2 FQDESV (reference sequence). Trimming pared 2 bases from V and 5 bases from J, leaving 13 bases between. CDR3 size: 14 residues. The CDR3 protein is CASSLPGLAHEQYF. The CDR3 coding sequence is TGTGCCAGCAGCTTACCAGGCTTAGCCCACGAGCAGTACTTC.

The V gene is TRBV9, the J gene TRBJ1-5; D not resolved. Germline V gives CDR1 SGDLS, CDR2 YYNGEE. The CDR3 is 14 amino acids. V dropped 4 bases and J dropped 3 bases, with 11 bases sitting between them. The CDR3 spells CASSPEGVNQPQHF. CDR3 nucleotides: TGTGCCAGCAGCCCAGAGGGAGTCAATCAGCCCCAGCATTTT.

This clonotype was seen only a few times. The chain combines TRBV9 with TRBJ2-7; TRBD2 is a possible D gene (6 bases). There are 15 residues in the CDR3. V lost 0 bases and J 2 bases, leaving 12 bases between the germline ends. Germline CDR1 SGDLS, CDR2 YYNGEE. For the CDR3, the DNA is TGTGCCAGCAGCGTAGCCGGCGGGGATACCTACGAGCAGTACTTC. It codes for CASSVAGGDTYEQYF. The full variable domain, with the rest looked up from reference TRBV9 and TRBJ2-7, is DSGVTQTPKHLITATGQRVTLRCSPRSGDLSVYWYQQSLDQGLQFLIQYYNGEERAKGNILERFSAQQFPDLHSELNLSSLELGDSALYFCASSVAGGDTYEQYFGPGTRLTVT.

The V gene is TRBV20-1, the J gene TRBJ2-5; 10 positions agree with TRBD1. This CDR3 contains 18 residues. Germline V gene sequence: CDR1 DFQATT, CDR2 SNEGSKA (reference sequence). After removal of 4 bases from V and 2 bases from J, the junction contained 16 bases not matched to a gene. The CDR3 nucleotides read TGCAGTGCTACGCTGCGACAGGGGGCCTCCATCGGTCAAGAGACCCAGTACTTC. Translating gives CSATLRQGASIGQETQYF.